Presented here are 12 T cell receptor beta chains from one specimen sequenced in a study of lymphopenia after photon versus proton radiotherapy. The method was immunoSEQ multiplex PCR; TCRdb's version includes in-frame clones alone and lacks a portion of them. The sample records 150,000 to 200,000 clones, roughly nine tenths being singletons. This specimen was peripheral blood, taken from a patient treated with photon-based radiotherapy. The receptor source for this set is a man aged 45-65 years with gastric cancer.

This chain links TRBV19 with TRBJ1-1, with unresolved D. Trimming took off 4 bases at V and 3 bases at J, with 9 bases between the two ends. The CDR3 is 13 amino acids. The germline V gene encodes CDR1 LNHDA and CDR2 SQIVND (reference sequence). The chain's CDR3 is CASSRVVDTEAFF. CDR3 DNA: TGTGCCAGTAGTAGGGTGGTGGACACTGAAGCTTTCTTT.

The rearrangement joins TRBV6-5 to TRBJ2-2; 11 bases align to TRBD2. CDR1 MNHEY and CDR2 SVGAGI come from the germline V gene. CDR3 length: 15 residues. The V and J ends lost 6 bases and 4 bases, in that order; junction bases with no gene match: 4. The CDR3 sequence is CASRITSGGTGELFF. CDR3 nucleotides: TGTGCCAGCAGAATAACTAGCGGGGGCACCGGGGAGCTGTTTTTT.

The chain joins TRBV30 to TRBJ2-5, with 7 bases identical to TRBD1. V was pared by 0 bases and J by 2 bases, with 6 bases of the junction left unmatched. The CDR3 runs 15 residues. Germline CDR1 and CDR2: GTSNPN and SVGIG (reference sequence). CDR3 nucleotide sequence: TGTGCCTGGAGTGTACTACGGACAGGTCAAGAGACCCAGTACTTC. It codes for CAWSVLRTGQETQYF. Full variable domain (outside the CDR3, taken from reference TRBV30 and TRBJ2-5): SQTIHQWPATLVQPVGSPLSLECTVEGTSNPNLYWYRQAAGRGLQLLFYSVGIGQISSEVPQNLSASRPQDRQFILSSKKLLLSDSGFYLCAWSVLRTGQETQYFGPGTRLLVL.

Details on this clone: The same CDR3 arises from other DNA sequences in this sample as well. The chain has TRBV28 and TRBJ1-5, with D perhaps matching TRBD1 (5 bases). The CDR3 covers 15 residues. The V end lost 3 bases, the J end lost 2 bases, and 11 bases lay between the germline ends. Per germline, CDR1 MDHEN and CDR2 SYDVKM. In DNA form, the CDR3 reads TGTGCCAGCAGTTTGGCAGGGACGGGCAATCAGCCCCAGCATTTT. This gives the protein CASSLAGTGNQPQHF.

This clone was seen more than once but under ten times. V usage is TRBV19 and J usage is TRBJ2-7, with 7 bases fitting TRBD1. The J segment lost 3 bases and the V segment lost 3 bases, leaving 8 bases of the junction unmatched. Germline V lookup: CDR1 LNHDA, CDR2 SQIVND (reference sequence). This CDR3 comprises 15 residues. CDR3 bases: TGTGCCAGTAGTATCCAGTGGCAGGGGGACTACGAGCAGTACTTC. Encoded protein: CASSIQWQGDYEQYF.

The V call is TRBV5-1, the J call TRBJ1-1; no definite D call. Germline CDR1 and CDR2: SGHRS and YFSETQ. The CDR3 is 13 amino acids. V lost 0 bases, J lost 3 bases, and 6 bases lay in between. This CDR3 reads CASSLAAYTEAFF. In DNA, the CDR3 is TGCGCCAGCAGCTTGGCCGCATACACTGAAGCTTTCTTT.

This chain joins TRBV5-5 and TRBJ2-6; TRBD2 is a possible D gene (7 bases). The length of the CDR3 is 18 residues. Trimming stripped 2 bases from V and 0 bases from J, with 15 bases between. Germline V gene lookup returns CDR1 SGHKS and CDR2 YYEKEE (reference sequence). DNA for the CDR3: TGTGCCAGCAGCTTTCAAGGGGGGGCCCACTCTGGGGCCAACGTCCTGACTTTC. As protein: CASSFQGGAHSGANVLTF.

The chain is built from TRBV28 and TRBJ2-7; D gene uncertain. V was clipped by 3 bases and J by 4 bases, with 19 bases between them. CDR1 MDHEN and CDR2 SYDVKM come from the germline V gene. There are 16 residues in the CDR3. The CDR3 DNA reads TGTGCCAGCAGTTTTCCCCATCGAACGCGACCTTACGAGCAGTACTTC. Protein product: CASSFPHRTRPYEQYF. Based on the CDR3 plus reference TRBV28 and TRBJ2-7, the full variable domain is DVKVTQSSRYLVKRTGEKVFLECVQDMDHENMFWYRQDPGLGLRLIYFSYDVKMKEKGDIPEGYSVSREKKERFSLILESASTNQTSMYLCASSFPHRTRPYEQYFGPGTRLTVT.

The V call is TRBV6-5, the J call TRBJ1-4; no clear D gene. Per germline, CDR1 MNHEY and CDR2 SVGAGI. Trimming took off 5 bases at V and 8 bases at J, with 6 bases between the two ends. CDR3 length equals 11 residues. CDR3 region: CASSVYEKLFF. The CDR3 DNA is TGTGCCAGCAGTGTTTACGAAAAACTGTTTTTT.

The chain employs TRBV4-2 and TRBJ2-1, with 8 bases identical to TRBD1. The V and J ends lost 4 bases and 6 bases, in that order; junction bases with no gene match: 11. The CDR3 runs 16 residues. Germline V gene lookup returns CDR1 LGHNA and CDR2 YNFKEQ. CDR3 in amino acids: CASSPHGGQGSNEQFF. In nucleotides, the CDR3 is TGTGCCAGCAGCCCCCACGGAGGACAGGGCTCCAATGAGCAGTTCTTC.

This chain connects TRBV30 to TRBJ2-5; D is perhaps TRBD2 (6 bases). Between the trimmed V and J ends, which lost 3 bases and 2 bases, there was a span of 7 bases. Germline V gene sequence: CDR1 GTSNPN, CDR2 SVGIG (reference sequence). The CDR3 is made up of 12 amino acids. The CDR3 loop is CAWRRGQETQYF. CDR3 coding DNA: TGTGCCTGGAGGCGGGGTCAAGAGACCCAGTACTTC.

This clone was observed a few times. The rearrangement links TRBV6-1 to TRBJ1-5, with D unclear. Per the germline V gene, CDR1 is MNHNS and CDR2 is SASEGT. The CDR3 has 12 residues. V lost 0 bases, J lost 8 bases, and 5 bases lay in between. The DNA of the CDR3 is TGTGCCAGCAGTGAAGCGATGGAGCCCCAGCATTTT. Amino acid sequence: CASSEAMEPQHF.